The 10 T cell receptor beta chains in this list originate from one sample, sequenced in a study of blood T cell repertoires in COVID-19. Measured with immunoSEQ multiplex PCR; TCRdb has only the in-frame clones, and not every one. The data contain a few hundred thousand clones, less than 90% of them singletons. The sample comprised peripheral blood. These receptors were collected from a woman aged 50 to 60 with acute or convalescent COVID-19.

This clone was seen more than once but under ten times. The sample holds other DNA sequences that translate to the same CDR3. The chain has TRBV19 and TRBJ1-2, with TRBD1 as a possible D gene (6 bases). V was cut by 3 bases and J by 2 bases, with 10 bases left in between. Germline CDR1 LNHDA, CDR2 SQIVND (reference sequence). The CDR3 has 14 residues. CDR3 amino acids: CASSIGQSNYGYTF. CDR3 DNA: TGTGCCAGTAGTATCGGACAGAGCAACTATGGCTACACCTTC.

The V call is TRBV6-5, the J call TRBJ2-7, with 7 positions matching TRBD2. Germline V gene lookup returns CDR1 MNHEY and CDR2 SVGAGI. The CDR3 sequence is 14 residues long. The V and J ends lost 7 bases and 0 bases, in that order; junction bases with no gene match: 6. In DNA form, the CDR3 reads TGTGCCAGCACACGGCTAGCGGACTCCTACGAGCAGTACTTC. Protein product: CASTRLADSYEQYF.

This chain uses TRBV7-9 with TRBJ2-3; weak D call: TRBD2 (6 bases). Germline V gene data show CDR1 as SEHNR and CDR2 as FQNEAQ (reference sequence). V was clipped by 8 bases and J by 0 bases, with 12 bases between them. This CDR3 is 14 amino acids long. CDR3 sequence reads: CASSVAASTDTQYF. CDR3 DNA: TGTGCCAGCTCCGTAGCGGCTAGCACAGATACGCAGTATTTT.

V usage is TRBV10-3 and J usage is TRBJ1-1; a weak D match, TRBD1 (6 bases). Trimming removed 6 bases from V and 6 bases from J, with 20 bases in between. Germline V gene lookup returns CDR1 ENHRY and CDR2 SYGVKD. The length of the CDR3 is 15 residues. The CDR3 loop reads CAIRSPQGPVPEAFF. CDR3 DNA: TGTGCCATCAGATCACCCCAGGGGCCCGTCCCTGAAGCTTTCTTT.

Written as DNA, the CDR3 is TGTGCCAGCAGCCTCGGGACAGGGTTATACGAGCAGTACTTC. It encodes CASSLGTGLYEQYF. The rearrangement joins TRBV14 to TRBJ2-7; 9 positions match TRBD1. The junction had 5 bases not matched to a gene; V was cut back by 4 bases and J by 4 bases. Germline V gene data show CDR1 as SGHDN and CDR2 as FVKESK. There are 14 residues in the CDR3.

This clone was detected a few times. The rearrangement joins TRBV6-2 or TRBV6-3 to TRBJ1-1; D perhaps matches TRBD1 (6 bases). Germline CDR1 MNHEY, CDR2 SVGEGT. Trimming removed 4 bases at V and 0 bases at J, with 15 bases between. The CDR3 runs to 16 residues. CDR3 residues: CASSLTSDRMNTEAFF. The CDR3 region has the DNA TGTGCCAGCAGTTTGACTTCAGACAGGATGAACACTGAAGCTTTCTTT.

The rearrangement uses TRBV7-8 and TRBJ1-2; TRBD1 agrees at 7 bases. Germline-derived CDR1 and CDR2 are SGHVS and FQNEAQ. V lost 2 bases and J lost 2; bases outside the gene matches: 11. The CDR3 is made up of 17 amino acids. CDR3: CASSLTLQGPLNYGYTF. CDR3 nucleotides: TGTGCCAGCAGCTTAACCTTACAGGGGCCCCTGAACTATGGCTACACCTTC.

J is TRBJ2-3 and V is TRBV3-1 (or the pseudogene TRBV3-2); 8 nucleotides align to TRBD2. This CDR3 is 14 amino acids long. Germline-derived CDR1 and CDR2 are LGHDT and YNNKEL (reference sequence). V lost 3 bases, J lost 9 bases, and 8 bases stayed unmatched. CDR3 region: CASSQSGGRLTQYF. The CDR3 DNA reads TGTGCCAGCAGCCAGTCGGGGGGGCGGTTAACGCAGTATTTT.

In nucleotides, the CDR3 is TGTGCCAGTAGTATTTCCCGAGCAGGGATCGGCACTGAAGCTTTCTTT. Translated: CASSISRAGIGTEAFF. This rearrangement joins TRBV19 to TRBJ1-1, with a weak D call TRBD1 (5 bases). Germline lookup yields CDR1 LNHDA and CDR2 SQIVND (reference sequence). Trimming removed 3 bases from V and 4 bases from J, with 18 bases in between. The CDR3 contains 16 residues.

The J gene is TRBJ1-1, the V gene TRBV6-5; maybe TRBD1 (6 bases). Germline CDR1 is MNHEY and CDR2 is SVGAGI. V was clipped by 6 bases and J by 4 bases, with 18 bases between them. The CDR3 covers 15 residues. CDR3 region: CASSVGTKVGTEAFF. The CDR3 nucleotides are TGTGCCAGCAGCGTTGGGACAAAGGTTGGCACTGAAGCTTTCTTT.